This TCR beta chain originates from a study of siplizumab effects on memory and regulatory T cells. General study points: In unstimulated cells, naive T cells appeared more diverse than memory T cells and seemed major alloresponse contributors. In controls, about 28% of mappable alloreactive CD4+ clones were Treg-derived on average, versus 68.8% with siplizumab. Suppressive activity of Tregs proliferating in siplizumab cultures remained unconfirmed.

A remark on this clone: What it binds is unknown.

Sequencing was performed with immunoSEQ multiplex PCR; in TCRdb, only in-frame clones are kept and a portion is missing. Seen here are roughly 56,000 clones, about 92% observed once, and the top ten hold less than 45%. CDR3 length: 19 residues. From germline, CDR1 is SEHNR and CDR2 FQNEAQ (reference sequence). Trimming removed 2 bases from V and 4 bases from J; junction bases left unmatched: 8. The V call is TRBV7-9, the J call TRBJ2-2; 15 bases are shared with TRBD2. The clonotype comes from a human donor in good health. Material for sequencing was CD8+ T cells sorted from blood. CDR3: CASSLPPGLAGGSTGELFF. In DNA, the CDR3 is TGTGCCAGCAGCTTACCCCCGGGACTAGCGGGAGGTAGCACCGGGGAGCTGTTTTTT.